This T cell receptor (beta chain) was captured in a study of blood T cells in healthy people across ages (dated by TCRdb to between 2014 and 2017). For the wider study: In model experiments, roughly one uniquely barcoded TCR beta cDNA molecule per two T cells was captured by template switching. The donors were divided into four age groups: young (average around 17 years), middle-aged (approximately 39), aged (approximately 64) and long-lived (82). The study analyzed two additional independent replicas of 1 million unique cDNA reads from the same blood draw for two donors, one aged 18 to 29 and one aged 80 or older. Age-related changes in TCR beta repertoire diversity were measured in the study by deep sequencing normalized with unique cDNA molecular identifiers. To avoid experimental bias, donors of different ages were distributed randomly across sequencing lanes. The investigation overall reported the following: Donor CMV infection status was unknown, potentially confounding age-related changes in expanded clonotypes. Total diversity estimates from one million sequenced T cells were considered lower bounds and underestimates. Bulk unsorted PBMC profiling prevented conclusive comparison of naive and antigen-experienced compartments. Compared with the aged group, more naive CD4+ T cells, fewer expanded clones and increased TCR diversity were shown by the long-lived group, suggesting age selection. As age increased, observed TCR beta diversity per million T cells dropped in a roughly linear way, and a significant reduction was already evident by age about 36. Observed TCR beta diversity correlated strongly with the percentage of naive T cells measured by flow cytometry.

Inclusive of the bounding cysteine and phenylalanine, the CDR3 is 15 residues long. Kept here is only the CDR3 DNA, which spans 45 bases and is read in frame from base 1. Here V drops 1 base and J drops 14 bases, and the junction holds 14 bases not matched to any gene. Looking up the germline V gene yields CDR1 SGHAT and CDR2 FQNNGV. Systemically healthy Caucasian individuals from Russia, 39 in total and aged roughly 6 to 100 years, were included as donors. Ten milliliters of peripheral blood were collected from each donor into EDTA-treated Vacutainer tubes. PBMCs were isolated by Ficoll-Paque density-gradient centrifugation, with at least 7 million obtained per sample. Total RNA was extracted from PBMCs with Trizol reagent, with at least 6 micrograms obtained per sample. For every donor, flow cytometry on a PBMC aliquot measured the percentage of naive CD45RAhigh/CD27high T cells. A remark on this clonotype: Its antigen is unknown. Base qualities are not recorded, but no much larger clone differs from it by a single base.

Library construction relied on 5' RACE. TCRdb lists the instrument as Illumina HiSeq 2500. The second PCR ran for about 7 to 11 cycles and used a J-beta primer mix along with a sample-barcoded 5' primer. A unique molecular identifier was introduced onto each TCR beta cDNA molecule by a template-switch 5' adaptor carrying 12 random nucleotides. Each sample yielded at least 2.5 million CDR3-containing paired-end reads. First-strand cDNA synthesis was performed from all RNA using the Mint cDNA synthesis kit, with priming by a TRBC-specific oligonucleotide. After uracil-DNA glycosylase treatment, a first 18-cycle PCR used universal primers M1SS and BC2_uni_R on all cDNA. As for the original processing: Normalization of each sample was performed by random selection of 1 million high-quality reads, each carrying a distinct molecular identifier. Instead of being binned into consensus sequences, reads with shared molecular identifiers were discarded. MiTCR, set to a Q25 quality threshold and the strictest error-elimination algorithm, was used for CDR3 identification, clonotype clustering and error correction. A nonparametric unseen species model with Euler transformation was used to estimate lower-bound total TCR beta diversity. Using fastp trimming at Q25 and MiXCR clonotype assembly, TCRdb reanalyzed the public sequencing data and kept in-frame beta chains. Rows with a matching CDR3 protein are joined into one entry that keeps the most common DNA and genes. The V and J calls and clone size are TCRdb's, not the authors'. A total of around 800,000 distinct CDR3 sequences appear in this sample, about 55% of them only once. Approximately 40% of the sample lies in the top ten.

Sample: blood. This receptor was identified in a man aged 80 or over in good health. The chain joins TRBV11-2 to TRBJ2-3; 8 bases in between match TRBD2. CDR3 region: CASSLGSGTHRYAYF. Here is the DNA: TGTGCCAGCAGCTTAGGTAGCGGGACTCACAGATACGCGTATTTT.